Listed below are T cell receptor beta chains from one sample, sequenced in a study of T-cell reconstitution after alpha-beta-depleted transplantation in children. MiXCR, run by TCRdb on the PCR reads, gives a single entry per CDR3 protein. The table shows 150,000 to 250,000 distinct CDR3 sequences, with just under 6.5% occurring only once. Sequencing was performed on PBMCs, taken before TCRalphabeta/CD19-depleted stem cell transplant. Source of these receptors: a girl under three years old with combined immunodeficiency, due to receive a stem cell transplant. The CDR3 runs from the conserved cysteine through the conserved F or W. D genes are given only for firm matches. Expanded clones get a size class; other rows say once, few or many, or leave the size out.

j_call	d_call	clone_size	v_call	cdr3_length	cdr3_aa	cdr3_nt
TRBJ1-6	TRBD1	few	TRBV7-9	19	CASSEEGSTGVPGYSPLHF	TGTGCCAGCAGCGAAGAAGGGTCTACAGGGGTACCTGGGTATTCACCCCTCCACTTT
TRBJ2-7	TRBD2	many	TRBV5-5	17	CASSPAGSGQPFYEQYF	TGTGCCAGCAGCCCAGCGGGGTCAGGGCAACCTTTCTACGAGCAGTACTTC
TRBJ2-3	.	few	TRBV15	13	CATSRDYTDTQYF	TGTGCCACCAGCAGAGATTACACAGATACGCAGTATTTT
TRBJ1-1	TRBD1	many	TRBV12-3/TRBV12-4	15	CASSDYRGGGTEAFF	TGTGCCAGCAGTGATTACAGGGGAGGGGGAACTGAAGCTTTCTTT
TRBJ1-2	TRBD1	.	TRBV7-8	14	CASSTGTGAYGYTF	TGTGCCAGCAGCACAGGGACAGGAGCCTATGGCTACACCTTC
TRBJ2-2	TRBD1	many	TRBV4-3	19	CASSHFGTDFYPNTGELFF	TGCGCCAGCAGCCATTTTGGGACAGATTTTTACCCGAACACCGGGGAGCTGTTTTTT
TRBJ2-2	TRBD2	many	TRBV3-1	18	CASSRRLAGGPNTGELFF	TGTGCCAGCAGCCGACGACTAGCGGGGGGGCCTAACACCGGGGAGCTGTTTTTT
TRBJ1-5	.	many	TRBV7-8	13	CASSLGRLEPQHF	TGTGCCAGCAGCTTAGGTCGTCTCGAGCCCCAGCATTTT
TRBJ2-5	.	many	TRBV25-1	13	CASSQDASETQYF	TGTGCCAGCAGTCAGGACGCATCGGAGACCCAGTACTTC
TRBJ1-5	.	many	TRBV12-3/TRBV12-4	14	CASRPGLSNQPQHF	TGTGCCAGCAGGCCGGGACTGAGCAATCAGCCCCAGCATTTT
TRBJ2-7	.	many	TRBV29-1	12	CSVVYDSYEQYF	TGCAGCGTTGTATACGACTCCTACGAGCAGTACTTC
TRBJ2-3	.	many	TRBV4-2	16	CASSQGGGRAGDTQYF	TGTGCCAGCAGCCAAGGAGGTGGTAGGGCGGGGGATACGCAGTATTTT
TRBJ2-1	TRBD2	.	TRBV7-9	17	CASSRHTWTSVGDEQFF	TGTGCCAGCAGCCGCCACACGTGGACTAGCGTAGGGGATGAGCAGTTCTTC
TRBJ2-7	TRBD2	many	TRBV5-1	14	CASSWIAGPYEQYF	TGCGCCAGCAGCTGGATAGCGGGCCCCTACGAGCAGTACTTC
TRBJ2-1	TRBD2	many	TRBV28	19	CASRSPGLADPSSYNEQFF	TGTGCCAGCAGGTCCCCGGGACTAGCGGACCCGAGCTCCTACAATGAGCAGTTCTTC
TRBJ2-7	TRBD2	few	TRBV5-1	16	CASSSATGTSAYEQYF	TGCGCCAGCAGCTCGGCCACCGGGACTAGCGCCTACGAGCAGTACTTC
TRBJ2-3	.	many	TRBV20-1	13	CSARSGRTDTQYF	TGCAGTGCTAGATCGGGGAGAACAGATACGCAGTATTTT
TRBJ2-1	.	few	TRBV4-1	15	CASSLREKAYNEQFF	TGCGCCAGCAGCCTCAGAGAGAAAGCCTACAATGAGCAGTTCTTC
TRBJ2-2	.	many	TRBV4-3	16	CASSQDRRGWPGELFF	TGCGCCAGCAGCCAAGATCGACGGGGATGGCCCGGGGAGCTGTTTTTT
TRBJ2-2	TRBD1	many	TRBV29-1	16	CSALPTGGPNTGELFF	TGCAGCGCCCTTCCGACAGGGGGTCCGAACACCGGGGAGCTGTTTTTT
TRBJ2-7	TRBD2	many	TRBV12-3/TRBV12-4	17	CASSIPGLAGGRDEQYF	TGTGCCAGCAGTATACCGGGACTAGCGGGGGGGCGCGACGAGCAGTACTTC
TRBJ2-1	.	.	TRBV7-9	12	CASSLAGNEEFF	TGTGCCAGCAGCTTAGCAGGGAATGAGGAGTTCTTC
TRBJ1-1	TRBD1	many	TRBV2	14	CASILRDRGTEAFF	TGTGCCAGCATCCTAAGAGACAGGGGCACTGAAGCTTTCTTT
TRBJ2-1	.	.	TRBV20-1	12	CSADHRGGEQFF	TGCAGTGCAGACCACAGGGGGGGTGAGCAGTTCTTC
TRBJ2-7	.	many	TRBV5-1	13	CASRLGGAYEQYF	TGCGCCAGTCGTTTAGGTGGGGCTTACGAGCAGTACTTC
TRBJ2-5	.	.	TRBV28	17	CASSFLFPRGGGETQYF	TGTGCCAGCAGTTTTCTGTTCCCGAGGGGGGGGGGAGAGACCCAGTACTTC